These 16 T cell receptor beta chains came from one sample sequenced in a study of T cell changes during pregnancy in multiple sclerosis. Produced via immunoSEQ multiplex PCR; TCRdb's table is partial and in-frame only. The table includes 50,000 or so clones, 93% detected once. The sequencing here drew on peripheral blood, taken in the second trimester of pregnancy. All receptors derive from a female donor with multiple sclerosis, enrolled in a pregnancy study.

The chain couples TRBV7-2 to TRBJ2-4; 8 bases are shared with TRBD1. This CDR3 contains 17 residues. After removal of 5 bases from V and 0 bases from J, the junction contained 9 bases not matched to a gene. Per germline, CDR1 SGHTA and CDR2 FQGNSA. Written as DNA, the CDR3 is TGTGCCAGCAGCCCAGACCGGGACAGGATAGCCAAAAACATTCAGTACTTC. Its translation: CASSPDRDRIAKNIQYF.

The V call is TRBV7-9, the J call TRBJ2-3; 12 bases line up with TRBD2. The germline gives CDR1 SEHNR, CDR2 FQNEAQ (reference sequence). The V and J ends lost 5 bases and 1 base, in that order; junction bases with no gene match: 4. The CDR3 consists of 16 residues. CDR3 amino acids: CASSTRTSGGTDTQYF. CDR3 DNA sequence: TGTGCCAGCAGCACCAGGACTAGCGGGGGCACAGATACGCAGTATTTT. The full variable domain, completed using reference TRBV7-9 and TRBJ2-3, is DTGVSQNPRHKITKRGQNVTFRCDPISEHNRLYWYRQTLGQGPEFLTYFQNEAQLEKSRLLSDRFSAERPKGSFSTLEIQRTEQGDSAMYLCASSTRTSGGTDTQYFGPGTRLTVL.

The CDR3, as DNA: TGTGCCAGCAGTTGGCGGGGGGAGAACACTGAAGCTTTCTTT. Translated, it gives CASSWRGENTEAFF. The V call is TRBV2, the J call TRBJ1-1, with D perhaps TRBD1 (5 bases). Germline V gene sequence: CDR1 SNHLY, CDR2 FYNNEI. This CDR3 spans 14 amino acids. Trimming took off 5 bases at V and 1 base at J, with 11 bases between the two ends. Based on the CDR3 plus reference TRBV2 and TRBJ1-1, the full variable domain is EPEVTQTPSHQVTQMGQEVILRCVPISNHLYFYWYRQILGQKVEFLVSFYNNEISEKSEIFDDQFSVERPDGSNFTLKIRSTKLEDSAMYFCASSWRGENTEAFFGQGTRLTVV.

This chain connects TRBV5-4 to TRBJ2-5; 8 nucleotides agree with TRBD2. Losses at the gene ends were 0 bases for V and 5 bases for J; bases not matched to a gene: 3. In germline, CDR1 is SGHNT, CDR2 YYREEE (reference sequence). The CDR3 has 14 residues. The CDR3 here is CASSLEAGVETQYF. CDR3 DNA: TGTGCCAGCAGCTTGGAAGCGGGAGTGGAGACCCAGTACTTC.

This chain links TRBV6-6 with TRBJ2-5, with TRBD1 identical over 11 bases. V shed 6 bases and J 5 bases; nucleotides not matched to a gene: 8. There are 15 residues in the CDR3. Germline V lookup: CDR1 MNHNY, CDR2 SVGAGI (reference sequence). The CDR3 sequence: CASSKGQGAWETQYF. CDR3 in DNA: TGTGCCAGCAGCAAAGGACAGGGGGCTTGGGAGACCCAGTACTTC.

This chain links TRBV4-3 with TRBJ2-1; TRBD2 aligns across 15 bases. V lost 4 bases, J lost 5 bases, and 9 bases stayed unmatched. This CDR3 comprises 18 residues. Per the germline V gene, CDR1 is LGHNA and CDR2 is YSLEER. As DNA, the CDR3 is TGCGCCAGCAGCCGAGGACTAGCGGGAGGGTTTCGAAACAATGAGCAGTTCTTC. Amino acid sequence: CASSRGLAGGFRNNEQFF.

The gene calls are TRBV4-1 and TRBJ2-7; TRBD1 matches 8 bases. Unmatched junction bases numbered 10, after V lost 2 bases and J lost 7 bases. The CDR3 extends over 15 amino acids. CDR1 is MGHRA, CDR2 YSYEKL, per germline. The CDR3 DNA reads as TGCGCCAGCAGCCAACCTACAGGGGGGACGTCGGAGCAGTACTTC. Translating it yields CASSQPTGGTSEQYF.

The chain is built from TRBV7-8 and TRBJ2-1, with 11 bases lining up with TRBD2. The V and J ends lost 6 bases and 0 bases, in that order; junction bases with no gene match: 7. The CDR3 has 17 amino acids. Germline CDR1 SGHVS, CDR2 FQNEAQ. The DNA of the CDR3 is TGTGCCAGCAGTTACACTAGCGGGGGCGTCTCCTACAATGAGCAGTTCTTC. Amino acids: CASSYTSGGVSYNEQFF.

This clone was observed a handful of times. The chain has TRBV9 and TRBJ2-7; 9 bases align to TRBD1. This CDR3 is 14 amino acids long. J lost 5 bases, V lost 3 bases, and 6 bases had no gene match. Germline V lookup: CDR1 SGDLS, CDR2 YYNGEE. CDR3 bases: TGTGCCAGCAGCGAGAGGGACAGGGTCCACGAGCAGTACTTC. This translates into CASSERDRVHEQYF.

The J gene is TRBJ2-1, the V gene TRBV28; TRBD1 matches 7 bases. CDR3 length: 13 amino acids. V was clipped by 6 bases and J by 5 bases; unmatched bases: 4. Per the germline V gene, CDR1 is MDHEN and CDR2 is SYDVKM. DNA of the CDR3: TGTGCCAGCAGAGGGACAGTGGACAATGAGCAGTTCTTC. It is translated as CASRGTVDNEQFF.

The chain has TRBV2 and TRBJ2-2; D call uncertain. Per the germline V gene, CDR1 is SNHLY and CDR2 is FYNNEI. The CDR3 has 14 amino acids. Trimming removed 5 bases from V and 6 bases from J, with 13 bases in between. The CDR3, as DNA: TGTGCCAGCAGTTTAGAGCTTCCGGCCGGGGAGCTGTTTTTT. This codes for CASSLELPAGELFF.

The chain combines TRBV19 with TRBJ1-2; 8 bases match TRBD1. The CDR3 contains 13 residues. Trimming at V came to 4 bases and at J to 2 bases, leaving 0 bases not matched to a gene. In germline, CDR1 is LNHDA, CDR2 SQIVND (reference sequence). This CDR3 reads CASSRTGNYGYTF. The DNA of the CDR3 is TGTGCCAGTAGTAGGACAGGGAACTATGGCTACACCTTC.

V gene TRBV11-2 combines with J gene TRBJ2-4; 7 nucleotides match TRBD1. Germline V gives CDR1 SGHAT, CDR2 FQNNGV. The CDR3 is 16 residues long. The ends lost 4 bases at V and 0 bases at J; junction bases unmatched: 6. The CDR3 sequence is CASSSPGGPAKNIQYF. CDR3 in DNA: TGTGCCAGCAGCTCACCAGGGGGACCAGCCAAAAACATTCAGTACTTC.

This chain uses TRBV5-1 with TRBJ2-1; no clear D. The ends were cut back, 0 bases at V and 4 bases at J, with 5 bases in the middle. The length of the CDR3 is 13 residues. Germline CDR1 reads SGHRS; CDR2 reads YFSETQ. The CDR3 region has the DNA TGCGCCAGCAGCTTGGCGCAGTACAATGAGCAGTTCTTC. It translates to CASSLAQYNEQFF.

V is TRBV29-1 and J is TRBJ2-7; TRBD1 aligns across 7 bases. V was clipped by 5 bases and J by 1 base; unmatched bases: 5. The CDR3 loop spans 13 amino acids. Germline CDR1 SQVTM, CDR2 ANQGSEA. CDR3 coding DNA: TGCAGCGTTTATAACAGGGGATCCTACGAGCAGTACTTC. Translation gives CSVYNRGSYEQYF.

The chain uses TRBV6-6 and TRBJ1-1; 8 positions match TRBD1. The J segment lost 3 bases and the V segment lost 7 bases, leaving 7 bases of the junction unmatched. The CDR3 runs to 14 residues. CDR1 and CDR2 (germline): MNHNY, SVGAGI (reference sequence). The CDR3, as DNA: TGTGCCAGCAAGGGGACAGGCGTAGACACTGAAGCTTTCTTT. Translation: CASKGTGVDTEAFF.